The next 27 T cell receptor beta chains were all read from a single sample in a study of cytomegalovirus exposure and HLA in healthy donors. PCR involved 60 Vbeta and 13 Jbeta primers. Profiling relied on immunoSEQ multiplex PCR, and the TCRdb table lists in-frame clones only, not all of them. Seen here are around 160,000 clones, 80% observed once, and the top ten hold over 8%. The specimen sequenced was PBMCs. These receptors were collected from a man in his late teens or twenties in good health and CMV-seropositive.

The chain recombines TRBV6-1 with TRBJ1-1; 7 bases match TRBD1. The germline CDR1 and CDR2 sequences are MNHNS and SASEGT. V trimming: 2 bases; J trimming: 7 bases; junction bases outside the gene matches: 7. This CDR3 spans 14 amino acids. The CDR3 loop reads CASSEMEGANEAFF. The CDR3 DNA follows: TGTGCCAGCAGTGAAATGGAGGGGGCAAATGAAGCTTTCTTT.

The J gene is TRBJ2-7, the V gene TRBV27, with 8 bases that match TRBD1. Germline V CDR1 and CDR2: MNHEY, SMNVEV (reference sequence). The CDR3 is 14 residues long. J gave up 4 bases and V 3 bases, and 5 bases lay outside the gene matches. The CDR3 DNA follows: TGTGCCAGCAGTTTCCAGGGGGCCTCGTACGAGCAGTACTTC. Amino acid sequence: CASSFQGASYEQYF.

The chain carries TRBV10-3 and TRBJ1-5; D gene unclear. The CDR3 runs 14 residues. V gave up 4 bases and J gave up 0 bases, with 7 bases separating them. Germline CDR1 ENHRY, CDR2 SYGVKD. CDR3 protein: CAISGQISNQPQHF. DNA of the CDR3: TGTGCCATCAGTGGGCAGATTAGCAATCAGCCCCAGCATTTT.

The gene calls are TRBV5-1 and TRBJ2-3; 7 bases align to TRBD2. The CDR3 totals 14 residues. CDR1 is SGHRS, CDR2 YFSETQ, per germline. Trimming took 0 bases from V and 4 from J; bases not matched to a gene: 2. The CDR3: CASSLAGGSDTQYF. The CDR3 DNA reads TGCGCCAGCAGCTTGGCGGGAGGCTCAGATACGCAGTATTTT.

This rearrangement joins TRBV12-5 to TRBJ1-2; D perhaps matches TRBD1 (6 bases). The CDR3 is 15 residues long. Germline V gene lookup returns CDR1 LGHNT and CDR2 FRNRAP. V shed 7 bases and J shed 4 bases, with 19 bases lying between them. The CDR3 sequence: CASAAAGGAPYGYTF. The CDR3 DNA follows: TGTGCTAGTGCCGCGGCCGGGGGGGCTCCCTATGGCTACACCTTC. The complete variable domain, with remaining parts taken from reference TRBV12-5 and TRBJ1-2, reads DARVTQTPRHKVTEMGQEVTMRCQPILGHNTVFWYRQTMMQGLELLAYFRNRAPLDDSGMPKDRFSAEMPDATLATLKIQPSEPRDSAVYFCASAAAGGAPYGYTFGSGTRLTVV.

The chain joins TRBV5-6 to TRBJ2-7, with 12 bases lining up with TRBD1. Trimming cost V 4 bases and J 11 bases; bases outside gene matches: 10. The CDR3 consists of 14 residues. CDR1 is SGHDT, CDR2 YYEEEE, per germline. CDR3 in DNA: TGTGCCAGCAGCCTGGGACAGGGGGCGTTTCAGGAGTACTTC. Protein product: CASSLGQGAFQEYF. The variable domain in full, with the rest retrieved from reference TRBV5-6 and TRBJ2-7, is DAGVTQSPTHLIKTRGQQVTLRCSPKSGHDTVSWYQQALGQGPQFIFQYYEEEERQRGNFPDRFSGHQFPNYSSELNVNALLLGDSALYLCASSLGQGAFQEYFGPGTRLTVT.

This clone is a singleton in its sample. V is TRBV4-1 and J is TRBJ1-1; the D is unclear. The CDR3 length is 15 residues. Between the trimmed V and J ends, which lost 2 bases and 2 bases, there was a span of 12 bases. Germline CDR1 reads MGHRA; CDR2 reads YSYEKL. The CDR3 DNA is TGCGCCAGCAGCCAATCCGGGAGTCGAAACACTGAAGCTTTCTTT. Translated: CASSQSGSRNTEAFF.

This clone was seen once. The chain has TRBV27 and TRBJ2-7; TRBD2 agrees at 12 bases. V lost 4 bases and J lost 4; bases outside the gene matches: 5. Per the germline V gene, CDR1 is MNHEY and CDR2 is SMNVEV (reference sequence). This CDR3 has 15 residues. For the CDR3, the DNA is TGTGCCAGCAGTTCGAGGACTAGCGGGGTTTACGAGCAGTACTTC. It yields the protein CASSSRTSGVYEQYF.

The rearrangement uses TRBV7-9 and TRBJ2-7; TRBD1 is a possible D gene (6 bases). The germline V gene has CDR1 SEHNR and CDR2 FQNEAQ (reference sequence). This CDR3 has 13 amino acids. Trimming left V 4 bases short and J 4 bases short, with 11 bases between. The CDR3 sequence: CASSSTGRYEQYF. CDR3 bases: TGTGCCAGCAGCTCCACAGGGCGGTACGAGCAGTACTTC.

The gene calls are TRBV27 and TRBJ2-7; D gene ambiguous. Germline lookup yields CDR1 MNHEY and CDR2 SMNVEV (reference sequence). Trimming took off 5 bases at V and 0 bases at J, with 5 bases between the two ends. This CDR3 spans 12 amino acids. The DNA for the CDR3 is TGTGCCAGCAGTCCGAGCTCCTACGAGCAGTACTTC. Translated, it gives CASSPSSYEQYF.

The chain is built from TRBV4-3 and TRBJ2-1; 8 nucleotides line up with TRBD1. J was trimmed by 2 bases and V by 0 bases; bases with no gene match: 0. This CDR3 has 15 amino acids. The germline V gene encodes CDR1 LGHNA and CDR2 YSLEER. This chain's CDR3 is CASSQETGAYNEQFF. The DNA of the CDR3 is TGCGCCAGCAGCCAAGAGACAGGGGCCTACAATGAGCAGTTCTTC.

This clone was seen more than once but under ten times. The J gene is TRBJ1-1, the V gene TRBV5-4; D not certain. V was shortened by 4 bases and J by 0 bases, with 13 bases between the two germline ends. From germline, CDR1 is SGHNT and CDR2 YYREEE (reference sequence). The CDR3 length is 15 residues. The DNA for the CDR3 is TGTGCCAGCAGCCCTCGGTCGGGAATGAACACTGAAGCTTTCTTT. Protein product: CASSPRSGMNTEAFF.

The V call is TRBV28, the J call TRBJ2-7, with D maybe TRBD2 (6 bases). The CDR3 sequence is 14 residues long. Trimming took off 6 bases at V and 3 bases at J, with 15 bases between the two ends. Per germline, CDR1 MDHEN and CDR2 SYDVKM. CDR3 loop: CASRQSGLFYEQYF. CDR3 sequence (DNA): TGTGCCAGCAGACAGTCGGGACTCTTCTACGAGCAGTACTTC. Full variable domain (missing parts from reference TRBV28 and TRBJ2-7): DVKVTQSSRYLVKRTGEKVFLECVQDMDHENMFWYRQDPGLGLRLIYFSYDVKMKEKGDIPEGYSVSREKKERFSLILESASTNQTSMYLCASRQSGLFYEQYFGPGTRLTVT.

The rearrangement links TRBV28 to TRBJ1-4, with TRBD1 matching 7 bases. The germline V gene encodes CDR1 MDHEN and CDR2 SYDVKM. The CDR3 has 14 amino acids. Trimming took 5 bases from V and 3 from J; bases not matched to a gene: 3. The CDR3, as DNA: TGTGCCAGCAGTCGACAGGGTGCTAATGAAAAACTGTTTTTT. Protein sequence: CASSRQGANEKLFF.

J is TRBJ2-7 and V is TRBV11-3; D ambiguous. This CDR3 spans 13 amino acids. V was cut by 1 base and J by 5 bases, with 9 bases left in between. Germline CDR1 reads SGHNT; CDR2 reads YENEEA. The CDR3 reads CASSLGPYNEQYF. The CDR3 DNA is TGTGCCAGCAGCTTAGGGCCGTATAACGAGCAGTACTTC.

This sequence joins TRBV28 and TRBJ2-7, with D perhaps TRBD1 (6 bases). V lost 8 bases and J 2 bases, leaving 13 bases between the germline ends. Germline V lookup: CDR1 MDHEN, CDR2 SYDVKM. CDR3 length: 13 amino acids. The CDR3 nucleotides are TGTGCCAGCCAACCGGGACAACCCTACGAGCAGTACTTC. Protein product: CASQPGQPYEQYF. The whole variable domain, filled in from reference TRBV28 and TRBJ2-7, reads DVKVTQSSRYLVKRTGEKVFLECVQDMDHENMFWYRQDPGLGLRLIYFSYDVKMKEKGDIPEGYSVSREKKERFSLILESASTNQTSMYLCASQPGQPYEQYFGPGTRLTVT.

Written as DNA, the CDR3 is TGTGCCAGCAGCTTTTCCGGGACTAGCCTAATCGAGCAGTACTTC. Amino acid sequence: CASSFSGTSLIEQYF. This chain links TRBV7-8 with TRBJ2-7; TRBD2 matches at 9 bases. CDR1 is SGHVS, CDR2 FQNEAQ, per germline. The ends lost 3 bases at V and 6 bases at J; junction bases unmatched: 9. The CDR3 loop spans 15 amino acids.

This clone was observed once. The chain recombines TRBV27 with TRBJ1-1; possibly TRBD1 for D (6 bases). Germline V lookup: CDR1 MNHEY, CDR2 SMNVEV (reference sequence). The CDR3 length is 15 residues. The V and J ends lost 0 bases and 10 bases respectively, with 18 bases between them. CDR3 region: CASSLSGTPLVGAFF. CDR3 coding DNA: TGTGCCAGCAGTTTATCCGGGACACCTTTGGTGGGAGCTTTCTTT.

The chain recombines TRBV7-8 with TRBJ1-2, with D possibly being TRBD1 (5 bases). Germline CDR1 and CDR2: SGHVS and FQNEAQ. Trimming left V 4 bases short and J 5 bases short, with 17 bases between. This CDR3 is built from 15 residues. Written as DNA, the CDR3 is TGTGCCAGCAGCTCAAGCAGACGGGAGGGGTATGGCTACACCTTC. It encodes CASSSSRREGYGYTF.

This clone turned up a few times. The chain recombines TRBV5-6 with TRBJ1-1, with a possible D match to TRBD1 (5 bases). This CDR3 region has 11 residues. Between the trimmed V and J ends, which lost 4 bases and 5 bases, there was a span of 6 bases. CDR1 and CDR2 from the germline V gene are SGHDT and YYEEEE. The DNA for the CDR3 is TGTGCCAGCAGCCGGGGGACTGAAGCTTTCTTT. Translation gives CASSRGTEAFF. Full variable domain (missing parts from reference TRBV5-6 and TRBJ1-1): DAGVTQSPTHLIKTRGQQVTLRCSPKSGHDTVSWYQQALGQGPQFIFQYYEEEERQRGNFPDRFSGHQFPNYSSELNVNALLLGDSALYLCASSRGTEAFFGQGTRLTVV.

As regards this clone: The sample holds other DNA sequences that translate to the same CDR3. The chain uses TRBV7-9 and TRBJ1-5; no definite D call. V dropped 2 bases and J dropped 5 bases, with 4 bases sitting between them. The CDR3 is 12 residues long. Germline assignment: CDR1 SEHNR and CDR2 FQNEAQ (reference sequence). The CDR3 DNA sequence: TGTGCCAGCAGCTTAACGGATCAGCCCCAGCATTTT. Translating it yields CASSLTDQPQHF.

The chain is built from TRBV7-9 and TRBJ2-7; D is ambiguous. Germline-derived CDR1 and CDR2 are SEHNR and FQNEAQ (reference sequence). The germline V and J ends were trimmed by 0 bases and 2 bases, with 14 bases remaining between them. The CDR3 covers 16 residues. CDR3 sequence: CASSLAPGSNTYEQYF. CDR3 bases: TGTGCCAGCAGCTTAGCGCCAGGATCAAACACCTACGAGCAGTACTTC.

The genes are TRBV6-6 and TRBJ2-5; 8 positions match TRBD1. Germline V lookup: CDR1 MNHNY, CDR2 SVGAGI (reference sequence). The CDR3 length is 13 residues. The CDR3 DNA reads as TGTGCTACGAAGGACAGGGTCTGGGAGACCCAGTACTTC. Translating it yields CATKDRVWETQYF.

The V and J genes are TRBV7-9 and TRBJ2-7, with 7 bases that match TRBD1. This CDR3 has 15 residues. CDR1 is SEHNR, CDR2 FQNEAQ, per germline (reference sequence). V lost 4 bases, J lost 2 bases, and 8 bases stayed unmatched. CDR3 protein: CASSSRATGAYEQYF. The CDR3 DNA reads TGTGCCAGCAGCTCCCGCGCTACAGGGGCCTACGAGCAGTACTTC.

The table lists this clone with a count of one. V is TRBV21-1 and J is TRBJ2-7; TRBD2, the table's D call, lacks a check against the DNA. TRBV21-1 is recorded as a pseudogene. The CDR3 contains 17 residues. The CDR3 spells CASSNQPGLAFAYEQYF. In nucleotides, the CDR3 is TGTGCCAGCAGCAACCAGCCGGGACTAGCATTTGCCTACGAGCAGTACTTC.

This rearrangement joins TRBV28 to TRBJ1-2; 7 bases fit TRBD1. With 5 bases clipped from V and 8 bases from J, the junction kept 8 bases outside the gene matches. Per the germline V gene, CDR1 is MDHEN and CDR2 is SYDVKM. CDR3 length: 13 amino acids. DNA of the CDR3: TGTGCCAGCAGTCAAGGACAGGTCGGGGGCTACACCTTC. This encodes CASSQGQVGGYTF.

This clone was seen more than once but under ten times. V is TRBV25-1 and J is TRBJ2-3; D call uncertain. The CDR3 has 15 residues. V lost 3 bases and J lost 0, with 10 bases in between. The germline V gene has CDR1 MGHDK and CDR2 SYGVNS. CDR3 protein: CASSESSGSTDTQYF. The CDR3 DNA follows: TGTGCCAGCAGTGAGTCGTCAGGAAGCACAGATACGCAGTATTTT.